This TCR beta chain was profiled in a study of CD8 T cells in Susac syndrome. The authors sequenced TCR beta from blood CD8+ and CD4+ T cells. Treatment-naive patients with stable or active relapsing-remitting disease served as multiple sclerosis controls. When the RNA was reverse transcribed, random hexamers were used with an input of 0.5 to 1 ug. The CDR3 of TCR beta was amplified by immunoSEQ multiplex PCR across 54 Vbeta and 13 Jbeta. One entry per CDR3 protein results from TCRdb running MiXCR on the immunoSEQ multiplex PCR reads. The data show approximately 68,000 distinct CDR3 sequences, about 95% seen once. Study-wide points: An acknowledgment was made by the study that its TCR sequencing and HLA analysis involved relatively few individuals.

Of note for this clonotype: The antigen remains unidentified.

Trimming removed 0 bases at V and 9 bases at J, with 21 bases between. The V gene's germline CDR1 is DFQATT and CDR2 SNEGSKA (reference sequence). There are 15 residues in the CDR3. The sequencing input was CD8+ T cells from PBMCs. The receptor comes from a human donor with multiple sclerosis. The chain carries TRBV20-1 and TRBJ2-7; D call uncertain. CDR3 DNA sequence: TGCAGTGCTAGAGATTCCCAGTACGACTTACATTGGCAGTACTTC. It is translated as CSARDSQYDLHWQYF.